The entry below describes one T cell receptor (beta chain). Sequencing used immunoSEQ multiplex PCR; TCRdb keeps in-frame clones, though not all of them. The table lists some 200,000 clones, approximately 79% of them singletons. These data are taken from a study of blood T cell repertoires in COVID-19. As for the study in general: PBMCs, B-cell-depleted T cells, or T cells provided the cDNA or gDNA that made up the material.

Trimming left V 4 bases short and J 2 bases short, with 14 bases between. The germline V gene has CDR1 WSHSY and CDR2 SAAADI. The CDR3 is made up of 15 amino acids. The specimen sequenced was peripheral blood. The sequence was collected from a man aged 25-40 years with active or convalescent COVID-19. V gene TRBV10-2 combines with J gene TRBJ1-1; D perhaps matches TRBD1 (5 bases). The CDR3 sequence: CASSGRRTFNTEAFF. CDR3 sequence (DNA): TGCGCCAGCAGTGGACGCCGGACATTCAACACTGAAGCTTTCTTT.